The 16 T cell receptor beta chains below all came from one sample that was sequenced in a study of post-analysis software for immune sequencing data. Study results and caveats: Among roughly 5 TRBV segments more frequent in patients than controls were TRBV5-6, TRBV5-1 and TRBV20-1.

Antigens for these TCRs are unknown. Unique molecular identifiers were present in the TCR beta cDNA libraries. MiXCR was run by TCRdb on the PCR reads, yielding one entry per CDR3 protein. The sample yields 650,000 to 850,000 distinct CDR3 sequences, around 53% seen once. The sequenced sample consisted of blood. These receptors all stem from a girl between 5 and 17 years old with multiple sclerosis.

There are a few counts of this clonotype. V gene TRBV3-1 combines with J gene TRBJ2-4; D is unresolved. The end of the DNA is better explained by TRBJ2-7, so the J call may be wrong. Germline V CDR1 and CDR2: LGHDT, YNNKEL (reference sequence). The CDR3 is 16 residues long. CDR3 region: CASSQDRSEYGDEQYF. The CDR3 nucleotides are TGTGCCAGCAGCCAAGATAGGTCTGAATATGGAGACGAGCAGTACTTC.

This clonotype was seen more than once but under ten times. The rearrangement uses TRBV7-9 and TRBJ2-7, with D perhaps matching TRBD1 (6 bases). The CDR3 has 13 residues. From germline, CDR1 is SEHNR and CDR2 FQNEAQ (reference sequence). V lost 2 bases to trimming and J lost 5 bases, with 10 bases between them. CDR3 sequence reads: CASSLSRGHEQYF. DNA for the CDR3: TGTGCCAGCAGCTTATCCAGGGGCCACGAGCAGTACTTC.

The chain uses TRBV20-1 and TRBJ2-7; 8 bases are shared with TRBD1. This CDR3 has 14 residues. Trimming took 0 bases from V and 4 from J; bases not matched to a gene: 5. Germline assignment: CDR1 DFQATT and CDR2 SNEGSKA (reference sequence). The CDR3 loop reads CSARDQDRVYEQYF. The CDR3 DNA reads TGCAGTGCTAGAGATCAGGACAGGGTTTACGAGCAGTACTTC.

This clonotype has only a few counts. CDR3 sequence reads: CASSPGKSTDTQYF. In nucleotides, the CDR3 is TGTGCCAGCAGCCCCGGGAAATCCACAGATACGCAGTATTTT. The chain joins TRBV7-3 to TRBJ2-3; a weak D match, TRBD2 (5 bases). Germline V lookup: CDR1 SGHTA, CDR2 FQGTGA. V shed 5 bases and J shed 2 bases, with 11 bases lying between them. The CDR3 spans 14 residues.

V is TRBV4-1 and J is TRBJ2-7; possible D gene TRBD2, 6 bases. This CDR3 spans 14 amino acids. Looked up from germline, CDR1 is MGHRA and CDR2 is YSYEKL. The V gene lost 0 bases and the J gene lost 5 bases, with 11 bases spanning the gap. The CDR3 DNA is TGCGCCAGCAGCCAAGAGCCTAGCGTCAACGAGCAGTACTTC. Encoded protein: CASSQEPSVNEQYF.

V and J are TRBV20-1 and TRBJ2-1; 10 bases agree with TRBD1. The germline CDR1 and CDR2 sequences are DFQATT and SNEGSKA (reference sequence). Trimming cost V 4 bases and J 9 bases; bases outside gene matches: 6. This CDR3 is built from 13 residues. The CDR3 spells CSAMTGGFPEQFF. CDR3 nucleotides: TGCAGTGCTATGACAGGGGGCTTCCCTGAGCAGTTCTTC.

This clonotype was counted ten times or more. The V call is TRBV7-9, the J call TRBJ2-6; the D is unclear. This CDR3 is built from 14 residues. Germline V gene sequence: CDR1 SEHNR, CDR2 FQNEAQ (reference sequence). V was pared by 7 bases and J by 0 bases, with 7 bases between. CDR3 in amino acids: CASTYSSGANVLTF. The CDR3, as DNA: TGTGCCAGCACCTACAGCTCTGGGGCCAACGTCCTGACTTTC.

This sequence joins TRBV6-6 and TRBJ2-7; D perhaps matches TRBD2 (5 bases). V lost 4 bases and J 7 bases, leaving 14 bases between the germline ends. The germline V gene encodes CDR1 MNHNY and CDR2 SVGAGI (reference sequence). This CDR3 contains 13 residues. The CDR3 sequence is CASSSKTTGEQYF. The CDR3 DNA is TGTGCCAGCAGTTCGAAAACGACGGGGGAGCAGTACTTC.

The chain combines TRBV7-9 with TRBJ2-7, with TRBD2 matching 11 bases. There are 20 residues in the CDR3. Germline assignment: CDR1 SEHNR and CDR2 FQNEAQ (reference sequence). V gave up 5 bases and J gave up 0 bases; unmatched junction bases: 18. CDR3 sequence (DNA): TGTGCCAGCAGCCGATCATCCCCACTGGGACTAGCGGCAACCTCCTACGAGCAGTACTTC. It encodes CASSRSSPLGLAATSYEQYF.

This clonotype occurred once. The J gene is TRBJ1-4, the V gene TRBV18, with D tentatively TRBD1 (5 bases). The germline V gene encodes CDR1 KGHSH and CDR2 LQKENI. This CDR3 is built from 14 residues. Trimming removed 3 bases from V and 8 bases from J, with 13 bases in between. CDR3 in DNA: TGTGCCAGCTCACCCCGCGCCAGGGACGAAAAACTGTTTTTT. Its protein is CASSPRARDEKLFF.

V gene TRBV7-9 combines with J gene TRBJ2-5, with TRBD2 matching 8 bases. CDR3 length: 16 amino acids. Germline-derived CDR1 and CDR2 are SEHNR and FQNEAQ (reference sequence). The V and J ends lost 2 bases and 4 bases, in that order; junction bases with no gene match: 9. The CDR3 bases are TGTGCCAGCAGCTTACGTGCCAGCGGGGGATTAGAGACCCAGTACTTC. Translated: CASSLRASGGLETQYF.

The chain employs TRBV29-1 and TRBJ2-1, with 12 bases lining up with TRBD1. V lost 5 bases and J lost 13; bases outside the gene matches: 12. CDR3 length equals 14 residues. Germline lookup yields CDR1 SQVTM and CDR2 ANQGSEA. The CDR3 nucleotides are TGCAGCGTTACCGGGACAGGGGGCTTAGAGACCCAGTTCTTC. As protein: CSVTGTGGLETQFF.

The rearrangement uses TRBV9 and TRBJ2-1; 10 nucleotides align to TRBD1. V dropped 4 bases and J dropped 1; count of bases not matched to a gene: 8. The CDR3 covers 17 residues. CDR1 and CDR2 (germline): SGDLS, YYNGEE. CDR3 sequence (DNA): TGTGCCAGCAGCTCACGGACAGGGGGTAGATCCTACAATGAGCAGTTCTTC. Amino acid sequence: CASSSRTGGRSYNEQFF.

This clonotype was observed a handful of times. V usage is TRBV3-1 and J usage is TRBJ1-2; D is ambiguous. From germline, CDR1 is LGHDT and CDR2 YNNKEL (reference sequence). CDR3 length: 15 amino acids. Trimming shortened V by 6 bases and J by 11 bases, and 25 bases separated the two germline ends. CDR3 bases: TGTGCCAGCAGTCCCGCCGGCTCCCGGCGCCCTAGGTACACCTTC. Residues: CASSPAGSRRPRYTF. The full variable domain, its missing parts supplied by reference TRBV3-1 and TRBJ1-2, is DTAVSQTPKYLVTQMGNDKSIKCEQNLGHDTMYWYKQDSKKFLKIMFSYNNKELIINETVPNRFSPKSPDKAHLNLHINSLELGDSAVYFCASSPAGSRRPRYTFGSGTRLTVV.

This rearrangement joins TRBV7-2 to TRBJ2-5; TRBD1 might be the D (5 bases). This CDR3 has 13 residues. Trimming left V 2 bases short and J 3 bases short, with 7 bases between. Germline V CDR1 and CDR2: SGHTA, FQGNSA. CDR3 in amino acids: CASSLSREETQYF. The CDR3 DNA sequence: TGTGCCAGCAGCTTATCCAGGGAAGAGACCCAGTACTTC. Using reference TRBV7-2 and TRBJ2-5 for the parts outside the CDR3, the full variable domain is GAGVSQSPSNKVTEKGKDVELRCDPISGHTALYWYRQSLGQGLEFLIYFQGNSAPDKSGLPSDRFSAERTGGSVSTLTIQRTQQEDSAVYLCASSLSREETQYFGPGTRLLVL.

This sequence joins TRBV20-1 and TRBJ2-3; TRBD2 might be the D (6 bases). The V end lost 5 bases, the J end lost 4 bases, and 10 bases lay between the germline ends. In germline, CDR1 is DFQATT, CDR2 SNEGSKA (reference sequence). The CDR3 is 12 residues long. CDR3 nucleotide sequence: TGCAGTGCTGGGCGGGGCCCAGATACGCAGTATTTT. Translated: CSAGRGPDTQYF.